These T cell receptor beta chains were read from a single sample in a study of STAT5B mutations in CD4+ large granular lymphocyte leukemia. Produced via immunoSEQ multiplex PCR; TCRdb's table is partial and in-frame only. This table holds around 32,000 clones, around 80% found once. Sequencing was performed on CD4+ T cells from blood buffy coats. These receptors were collected from a human donor in good health. Both conserved end residues are part of each CDR3. A D gene is named only where the DNA matches it firmly. The size of a clone is reported for some rows only, either as once, few or many, or as a class for expanded clones.

clone_size: few; d_call: NA; v_call: TRBV4-1; j_call: TRBJ1-2; cdr3_aa: CASSQDQGADGYTF; cdr3_nt: TGCGCCAGCAGCCAAGATCAAGGGGCGGACGGCTACACCTTC
clone_size: NA; d_call: NA; v_call: TRBV18; j_call: TRBJ1-4; cdr3_aa: CASSESNEKLFF; cdr3_nt: TGTGCCAGCTCAGAAAGCAATGAAAAACTGTTTTTT
clone_size: NA; d_call: NA; v_call: TRBV7-8; j_call: TRBJ2-1; cdr3_aa: CASSLNINSYNEQFF; cdr3_nt: TGTGCCAGCAGCTTAAACATTAACTCCTACAATGAGCAGTTCTTC
clone_size: once; d_call: NA; v_call: TRBV29-1; j_call: TRBJ2-7; cdr3_aa: CSVGRVPYEQYF; cdr3_nt: TGCAGCGTTGGCAGGGTCCCCTACGAGCAGTACTTC
clone_size: NA; d_call: NA; v_call: TRBV28; j_call: TRBJ2-3; cdr3_aa: CASSSALRTDTQYF; cdr3_nt: TGTGCCAGCAGTTCCGCACTGCGCACAGATACGCAGTATTTT
clone_size: NA; d_call: TRBD1; v_call: TRBV28; j_call: TRBJ2-5; cdr3_aa: CASRVGTGGLSETQYF; cdr3_nt: TGTGCCAGCAGGGTTGGGACAGGTGGGTTATCGGAGACCCAGTACTTC
clone_size: NA; d_call: NA; v_call: TRBV28; j_call: TRBJ1-1; cdr3_aa: CASKEKRGEAFF; cdr3_nt: TGTGCCAGCAAGGAAAAACGGGGTGAAGCTTTCTTT
clone_size: once; d_call: TRBD1; v_call: TRBV12-5; j_call: TRBJ1-3; cdr3_aa: CASGSGTGRNTIYF; cdr3_nt: TGTGCTAGTGGTTCGGGGACAGGGCGAAACACCATATATTTT
clone_size: NA; d_call: NA; v_call: TRBV10-3; j_call: TRBJ2-1; cdr3_aa: CAISETAGASYNEQFF; cdr3_nt: TGTGCCATCAGTGAGACCGCCGGGGCCTCCTACAATGAGCAGTTCTTC
clone_size: NA; d_call: TRBD1; v_call: TRBV19; j_call: TRBJ1-5; cdr3_aa: CASSKNPGTGGNQPQHF; cdr3_nt: TGTGCCAGTAGTAAGAACCCCGGGACAGGGGGCAATCAGCCCCAGCATTTT
clone_size: NA; d_call: NA; v_call: TRBV29-1; j_call: TRBJ1-3; cdr3_aa: CSVERGNTIYF; cdr3_nt: TGCAGCGTTGAGAGGGGAAACACCATATATTTT
clone_size: NA; d_call: NA; v_call: TRBV6-6; j_call: TRBJ2-3; cdr3_aa: CASSYAQNTDTQYF; cdr3_nt: TGTGCCAGCAGTTACGCACAGAACACAGATACGCAGTATTTT
clone_size: NA; d_call: NA; v_call: TRBV6-1; j_call: TRBJ1-2; cdr3_aa: CASSEGPLAYGYTF; cdr3_nt: TGTGCCAGCAGTGAAGGGCCGCTGGCCTATGGCTACACCTTC
clone_size: NA; d_call: TRBD2; v_call: TRBV4-3; j_call: TRBJ2-3; cdr3_aa: CASSHETSGGADTQYF; cdr3_nt: TGCGCCAGCAGCCACGAAACTAGCGGGGGGGCCGATACGCAGTATTTT
clone_size: once; d_call: NA; v_call: TRBV11-2; j_call: TRBJ1-1; cdr3_aa: CASSSKAQQGTPPVIALF; cdr3_nt: TGTGCCAGCAGCTCAAAAGCGCAACAGGGAACCCCACCTGTTATCGCTCTCTTT
clone_size: NA; d_call: NA; v_call: TRBV7-2; j_call: TRBJ1-3; cdr3_aa: CASTRSGNTIYF; cdr3_nt: TGTGCCAGTACAAGATCTGGAAACACCATATATTTT
clone_size: NA; d_call: TRBD1; v_call: TRBV6-6; j_call: TRBJ1-2; cdr3_aa: CASSYPGQGGGYTF; cdr3_nt: TGTGCCAGCAGTTACCCTGGACAGGGGGGTGGCTACACCTTC
clone_size: NA; d_call: TRBD2; v_call: TRBV19; j_call: TRBJ2-1; cdr3_aa: CASSTGLAGREQFF; cdr3_nt: TGTGCCAGTAGTACGGGACTAGCGGGGCGGGAGCAGTTCTTC
clone_size: NA; d_call: NA; v_call: TRBV6-5; j_call: TRBJ2-7; cdr3_aa: CASSSDRSSYEQYF; cdr3_nt: TGTGCCAGCAGTTCGGACAGAAGCTCCTACGAGCAGTACTTC
clone_size: NA; d_call: TRBD1; v_call: TRBV4-1; j_call: TRBJ2-4; cdr3_aa: CASSLRTGDLAKNIQYF; cdr3_nt: TGCGCCAGCAGCCTTCGGACAGGGGACTTAGCCAAAAACATTCAGTACTTC